The clone carrying this T cell receptor beta chain has a single count. Germline CDR1 MNHEY, CDR2 SVGAGI. CDR3 size: 11 residues. V was clipped by 8 bases and J by 6 bases, with 8 bases between them. The data were taken from a study of cytomegalovirus exposure and HLA in healthy donors. Primers for the PCR totalled 60 Vbeta and 13 Jbeta. Measured with immunoSEQ multiplex PCR; TCRdb has only the in-frame clones, and not every one. The sample has nearly 110,000 clones, roughly 80% seen once. Sequencing was carried out using PBMCs. This receptor was taken from a young man in good health and CMV-seropositive. The V and J genes are TRBV6-5 and TRBJ2-1; a weak D match, TRBD2 (6 bases). CDR3 sequence: CASGGVNEQFF. The CDR3, as DNA: TGTGCCAGCGGCGGGGTCAATGAGCAGTTCTTC.